These 16 T cell receptor beta chains came from one sample sequenced in a study of T cell repertoires in cytomegalovirus infection (dated by TCRdb to the late 2010s). Sequencing used an Illumina HiSeq 1500. TCRdb handled the public reads itself, with Q25 trimming in fastp and clone calling in MiXCR, and kept productive beta chains. Each record represents a unique CDR3 protein, reported with the most common genes and DNA among its rows. The sample profile shows around 440,000 distinct CDR3 sequences; about 11% of them were found once. Of the sample, more than 8.5% is held by the ten largest clones. Sequences were obtained from PBMCs. Receptors were obtained from a human donor in good health (CMV status not recorded). Some clones in this sample may be carry-over from other donors' samples.

This clonotype was detected ten times or more. The chain has TRBV7-2 and TRBJ1-1; 9 bases agree with TRBD1. V shed 4 bases and J 5 bases; nucleotides not matched to a gene: 2. The V gene's germline CDR1 is SGHTA and CDR2 FQGNSA. The CDR3 runs 13 residues. The CDR3 coding sequence is TGTGCCAGCAGCTCCGGGACAGGGACTGAAGCTTTCTTT. This codes for CASSSGTGTEAFF.

This clonotype showed up many times. CDR3 sequence reads: CASSLGQGVTEAFF. CDR3 bases: TGTGCCAGCAGCTTAGGACAGGGAGTAACTGAAGCTTTCTTT. The gene calls are TRBV11-2 and TRBJ1-1; 7 bases are shared with TRBD1. The CDR3 loop spans 14 amino acids. Trimming took 1 base from V and 5 from J; bases not matched to a gene: 4. Germline V gene sequence: CDR1 SGHAT, CDR2 FQNNGV.

This clonotype was seen a handful of times. V and J are TRBV20-1 and TRBJ1-4; tentatively, D is TRBD1 (5 bases). Trimming shortened V by 0 bases and J by 3 bases, and 11 bases separated the two germline ends. Looked up from germline, CDR1 is DFQATT and CDR2 is SNEGSKA (reference sequence). There are 15 residues in the CDR3. Written as DNA, the CDR3 is TGCAGTGCTAGAGATGGGACGGGCTCTAATGAAAAACTGTTTTTT. Encoded protein: CSARDGTGSNEKLFF.

The sample holds a few counts of this clonotype. The chain links TRBV27 to TRBJ2-3; 8 bases are shared with TRBD2. V was clipped by 4 bases and J by 2 bases; unmatched bases: 5. Germline V CDR1 and CDR2: MNHEY, SMNVEV (reference sequence). The CDR3 has 15 amino acids. The CDR3 bases are TGTGCCAGCAGTTCTAGCGGGCTATACACAGATACGCAGTATTTT. Translating it yields CASSSSGLYTDTQYF.

Only a few counts were recorded for this clonotype. CDR3 in DNA: TGTGCCAGCAGCTCCCTGGTCGGGAGAAATAACTACGAGCAGTACTTC. It encodes CASSSLVGRNNYEQYF. This rearrangement joins TRBV7-9 to TRBJ2-7; maybe TRBD2 (6 bases). The length of the CDR3 is 16 residues. Germline V gives CDR1 SEHNR, CDR2 FQNEAQ (reference sequence). V was shortened by 4 bases and J by 3 bases, with 19 bases between the two germline ends.

The sample holds a few counts of this clonotype. Here the CDR3 reads CASSFEGARLAGGRHEQFF. The CDR3 coding sequence is TGTGCCAGCAGTTTTGAGGGGGCGCGGCTAGCGGGAGGGCGTCATGAGCAGTTCTTC. This chain connects TRBV28 to TRBJ2-1; 12 bases line up with TRBD2. Germline V gene sequence: CDR1 MDHEN, CDR2 SYDVKM. The CDR3 contains 19 residues. J was trimmed by 8 bases and V by 3 bases; bases with no gene match: 17.

This clonotype was detected many times. The rearrangement joins TRBV19 to TRBJ1-5; D is possibly TRBD1 (6 bases). V dropped 4 bases and J dropped 6 bases, with 13 bases sitting between them. This CDR3 spans 14 amino acids. Germline V gene sequence: CDR1 LNHDA, CDR2 SQIVND (reference sequence). The CDR3 loop reads CASSNSGASQPQHF. CDR3 DNA: TGTGCCAGTAGTAACTCGGGGGCGAGTCAGCCCCAGCATTTT.

This clonotype was observed a handful of times. The rearrangement joins TRBV20-1 to TRBJ1-2, with D possibly TRBD1 on 6 matching bases. Trimming took 6 bases from V and 4 from J, leaving 18 bases between them. The CDR3 length is 14 residues. Germline lookup yields CDR1 DFQATT and CDR2 SNEGSKA (reference sequence). The CDR3 nucleotides are TGCAGTGCAATCATCCCCGGGACACCCTATGGCTACACCTTC. Protein sequence: CSAIIPGTPYGYTF.

V and J are TRBV28 and TRBJ2-2; D remains unclear. The CDR3 length is 17 residues. The germline V gene encodes CDR1 MDHEN and CDR2 SYDVKM. V dropped 1 base and J dropped 0 bases, with 12 bases sitting between them. CDR3 nucleotide sequence: TGTGCCAGCAGTTTATTTTGGGGATACGCGAACACCGGGGAGCTGTTTTTT. It specifies CASSLFWGYANTGELFF. The full variable domain, its missing parts supplied by reference TRBV28 and TRBJ2-2, is DVKVTQSSRYLVKRTGEKVFLECVQDMDHENMFWYRQDPGLGLRLIYFSYDVKMKEKGDIPEGYSVSREKKERFSLILESASTNQTSMYLCASSLFWGYANTGELFFGEGSRLTVL.

This clonotype was counted ten times or more. J is TRBJ2-3 and V is TRBV7-9; D might be TRBD1 (6 bases). The CDR3 runs 16 residues. V was clipped by 5 bases and J by 1 base, with 16 bases between them. Germline CDR1 is SEHNR and CDR2 is FQNEAQ (reference sequence). DNA for the CDR3: TGTGCCAGCAGCGCCACCAACAGGGTCGGCACAGATACGCAGTATTTT. This codes for CASSATNRVGTDTQYF.

This clonotype was recorded many times. The chain has TRBV7-8 and TRBJ2-5; D may match TRBD1 or TRBD2 (5 bases each). The CDR3 consists of 14 residues. Trimming took off 5 bases at V and 2 bases at J, with 12 bases between the two ends. In germline, CDR1 is SGHVS, CDR2 FQNEAQ. The chain's CDR3 is CASSPGRRQETQYF. The CDR3 DNA follows: TGTGCCAGCAGCCCGGGACGGAGACAAGAGACCCAGTACTTC.

In its sample, this clonotype was seen a few times. This chain connects TRBV25-1 to TRBJ1-5; 8 bases fit TRBD1. With 4 bases clipped from V and 4 bases from J, the junction kept 9 bases outside the gene matches. The CDR3 sequence is 16 residues long. Germline lookup yields CDR1 MGHDK and CDR2 SYGVNS. The CDR3 region has the DNA TGTGCCAGCAGTGTCCCCGACAGGGGCTGGAATCAGCCCCAGCATTTT. Its protein is CASSVPDRGWNQPQHF.

This clonotype was recorded at least ten times. The rearrangement uses TRBV6-1 and TRBJ1-2; D remains unclear. CDR3 length equals 11 residues. Trimming pared 7 bases from V and 5 bases from J, leaving 8 bases between. Germline CDR1 MNHNS, CDR2 SASEGT. The CDR3 here is CASNQGYGYTF. CDR3 bases: TGTGCCAGCAATCAAGGGTATGGCTACACCTTC.

This clonotype appeared many times. V gene TRBV12-3 or TRBV12-4 combines with J gene TRBJ1-1; D gene uncertain. The CDR3 has 13 amino acids. Trimming stripped 8 bases from V and 3 bases from J, with 13 bases between. The CDR3, as DNA: TGTGCCAGCGTACCTCTCGGGGACACTGAAGCTTTCTTT. It yields the protein CASVPLGDTEAFF.

This clonotype was observed many times. The chain links TRBV5-5 to TRBJ2-5, with D maybe TRBD2 (7 bases). The CDR3 sequence is 14 residues long. CDR1 is SGHKS and CDR2 is YYEKEE in the germline V gene (reference sequence). Trimming left V 4 bases short and J 5 bases short, with 15 bases between. Here the CDR3 DNA reads TGTGCCAGCAGCACGGGGAGGGGGGCCGAGACCCAGTACTTC. Amino acid sequence: CASSTGRGAETQYF.

This clonotype was seen repeatedly, ten times or more. The chain links TRBV9 to TRBJ2-3; D is unclear. V shed 0 bases and J shed 1 base, with 3 bases lying between them. There are 13 residues in the CDR3. Germline assignment: CDR1 SGDLS and CDR2 YYNGEE. The CDR3 DNA is TGTGCCAGCAGCGTAGAGGGCACAGATACGCAGTATTTT. Translating it yields CASSVEGTDTQYF.